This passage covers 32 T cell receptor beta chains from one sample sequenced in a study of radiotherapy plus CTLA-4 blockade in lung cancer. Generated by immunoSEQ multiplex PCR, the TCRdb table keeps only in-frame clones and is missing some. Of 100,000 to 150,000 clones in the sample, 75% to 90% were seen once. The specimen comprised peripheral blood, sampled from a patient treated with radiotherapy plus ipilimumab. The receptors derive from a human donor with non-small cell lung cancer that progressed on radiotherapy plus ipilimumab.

The CDR3 spells CASSWRSAYEQYF. CDR3 DNA: TGTGCCAGCAGTTGGAGATCGGCCTACGAGCAGTACTTC. The genes are TRBV2 and TRBJ2-7; D is ambiguous. CDR1 and CDR2 (germline): SNHLY, FYNNEI. Trimming removed 5 bases at V and 2 bases at J, with 10 bases between. This CDR3 comprises 13 residues.

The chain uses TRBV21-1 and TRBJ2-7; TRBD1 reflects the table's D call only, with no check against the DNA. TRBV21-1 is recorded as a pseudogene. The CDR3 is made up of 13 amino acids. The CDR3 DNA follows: TGTGCCAGCAGCAGAACAGGGTCCTACGAGCAGTACTTC. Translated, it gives CASSRTGSYEQYF.

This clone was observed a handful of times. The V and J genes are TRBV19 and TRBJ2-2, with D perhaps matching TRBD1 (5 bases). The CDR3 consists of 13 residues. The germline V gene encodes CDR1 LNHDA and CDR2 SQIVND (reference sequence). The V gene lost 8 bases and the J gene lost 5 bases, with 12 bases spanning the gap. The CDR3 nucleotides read TGTGCCAGTGCATGGACACAAACCGGGGAGCTGTTTTTT. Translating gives CASAWTQTGELFF.

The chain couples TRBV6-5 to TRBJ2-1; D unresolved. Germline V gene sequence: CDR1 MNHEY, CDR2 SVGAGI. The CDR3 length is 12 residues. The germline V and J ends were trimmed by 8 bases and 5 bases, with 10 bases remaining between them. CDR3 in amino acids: CASRPLNNEQFF. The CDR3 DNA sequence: TGTGCCAGCCGGCCCCTAAACAATGAGCAGTTCTTC.

CDR3 in amino acids: CATQGQSEAFF. The DNA of the CDR3 is TGTGCCACGCAGGGACAGAGTGAAGCTTTCTTT. This chain connects TRBV10-3 to TRBJ1-1, with 7 nucleotides matching TRBD1. V gave up 10 bases and J gave up 7 bases; unmatched junction bases: 6. This CDR3 is 11 amino acids long. Germline values: CDR1 ENHRY, CDR2 SYGVKD.

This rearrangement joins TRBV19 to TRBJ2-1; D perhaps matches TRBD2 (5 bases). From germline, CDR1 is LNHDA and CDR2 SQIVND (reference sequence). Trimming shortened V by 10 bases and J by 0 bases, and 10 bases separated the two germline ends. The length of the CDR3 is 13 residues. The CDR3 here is CATRAGSYNEQFF. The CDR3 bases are TGTGCCACGCGCGCGGGCTCCTACAATGAGCAGTTCTTC.

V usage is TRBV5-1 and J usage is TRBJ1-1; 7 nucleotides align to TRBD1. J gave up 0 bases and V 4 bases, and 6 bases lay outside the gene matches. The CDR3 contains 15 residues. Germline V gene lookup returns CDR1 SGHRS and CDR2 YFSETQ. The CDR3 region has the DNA TGCGCCAGCAGCACGGGACAGACCCTGAACACTGAAGCTTTCTTT. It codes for CASSTGQTLNTEAFF.

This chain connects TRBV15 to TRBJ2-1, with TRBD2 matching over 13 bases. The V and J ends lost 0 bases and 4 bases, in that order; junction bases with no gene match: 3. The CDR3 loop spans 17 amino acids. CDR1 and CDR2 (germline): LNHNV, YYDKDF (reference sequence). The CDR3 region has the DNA TGTGCCACCAGCAGAGATGGACTAGCGGGAGTTTACAATGAGCAGTTCTTC. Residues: CATSRDGLAGVYNEQFF.

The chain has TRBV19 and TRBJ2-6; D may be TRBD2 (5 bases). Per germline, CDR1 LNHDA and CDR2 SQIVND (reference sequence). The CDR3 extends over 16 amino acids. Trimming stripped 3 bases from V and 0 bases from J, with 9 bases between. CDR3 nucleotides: TGTGCCAGTAGTATCGGGGTAGCCTCTGGGGCCAACGTCCTGACTTTC. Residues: CASSIGVASGANVLTF.

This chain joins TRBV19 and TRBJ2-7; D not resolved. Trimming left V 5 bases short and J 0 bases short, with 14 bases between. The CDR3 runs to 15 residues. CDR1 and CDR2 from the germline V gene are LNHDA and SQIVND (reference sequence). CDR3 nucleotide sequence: TGTGCCAGTAGTGATCTTGCGGAGAGCTCCTACGAGCAGTACTTC. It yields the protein CASSDLAESSYEQYF.

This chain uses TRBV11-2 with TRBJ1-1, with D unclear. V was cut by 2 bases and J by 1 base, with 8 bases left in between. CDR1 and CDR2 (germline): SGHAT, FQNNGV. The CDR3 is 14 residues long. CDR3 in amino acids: CASSLRRSNTEAFF. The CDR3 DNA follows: TGTGCCAGCAGCTTAAGACGGTCGAACACTGAAGCTTTCTTT. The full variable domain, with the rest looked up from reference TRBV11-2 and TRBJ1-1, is EAGVAQSPRYKIIEKRQSVAFWCNPISGHATLYWYQQILGQGPKLLIQFQNNGVVDDSQLPKDRFSAERLKGVDSTLKIQPAKLEDSAVYLCASSLRRSNTEAFFGQGTRLTVV.

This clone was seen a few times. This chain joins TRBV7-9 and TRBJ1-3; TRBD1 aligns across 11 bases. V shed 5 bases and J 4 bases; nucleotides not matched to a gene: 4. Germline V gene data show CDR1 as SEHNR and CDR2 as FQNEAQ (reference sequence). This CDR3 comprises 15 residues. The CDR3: CASSIGQGAGNTIYF. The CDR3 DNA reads TGTGCCAGCAGCATTGGACAGGGGGCGGGAAACACCATATATTTT.

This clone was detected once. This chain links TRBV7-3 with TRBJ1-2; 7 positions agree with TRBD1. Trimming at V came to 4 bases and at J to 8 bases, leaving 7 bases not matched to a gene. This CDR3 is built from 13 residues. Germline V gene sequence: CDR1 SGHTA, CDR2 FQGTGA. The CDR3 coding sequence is TGTGCCAGCAGCTCCCGACAGGGTACGGGCTACACCTTC. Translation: CASSSRQGTGYTF.

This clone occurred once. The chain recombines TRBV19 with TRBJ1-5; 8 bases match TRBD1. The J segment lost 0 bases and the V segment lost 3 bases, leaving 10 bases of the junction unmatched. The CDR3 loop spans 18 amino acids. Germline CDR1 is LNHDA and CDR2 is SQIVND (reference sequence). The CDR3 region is CASSIRQGTTNSNQPQHF. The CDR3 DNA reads TGTGCCAGTAGTATCCGACAGGGGACTACTAATAGCAATCAGCCCCAGCATTTT.

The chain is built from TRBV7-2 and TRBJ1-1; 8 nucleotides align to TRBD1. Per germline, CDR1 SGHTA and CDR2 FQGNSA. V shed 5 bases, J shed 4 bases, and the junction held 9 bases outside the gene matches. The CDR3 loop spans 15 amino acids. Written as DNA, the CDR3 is TGTGCCAGCAGCCCACGACAAACAGGGGGCACTGAAGCTTTCTTT. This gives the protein CASSPRQTGGTEAFF. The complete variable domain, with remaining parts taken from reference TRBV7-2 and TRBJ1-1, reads GAGVSQSPSNKVTEKGKDVELRCDPISGHTALYWYRQSLGQGLEFLIYFQGNSAPDKSGLPSDRFSAERTGGSVSTLTIQRTQQEDSAVYLCASSPRQTGGTEAFFGQGTRLTVV.

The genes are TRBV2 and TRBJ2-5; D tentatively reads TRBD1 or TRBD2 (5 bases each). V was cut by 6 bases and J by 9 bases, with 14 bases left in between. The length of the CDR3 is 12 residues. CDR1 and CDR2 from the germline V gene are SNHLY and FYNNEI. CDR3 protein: CASRGRLGAQYF. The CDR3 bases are TGTGCCAGCAGGGGGCGGCTGGGGGCCCAGTACTTC.

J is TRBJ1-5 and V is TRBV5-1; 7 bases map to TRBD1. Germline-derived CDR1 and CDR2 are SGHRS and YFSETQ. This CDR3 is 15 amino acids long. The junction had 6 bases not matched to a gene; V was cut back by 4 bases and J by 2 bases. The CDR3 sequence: CASSVNTGGNQPQHF. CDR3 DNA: TGCGCCAGCAGCGTAAACACAGGGGGCAATCAGCCCCAGCATTTT.

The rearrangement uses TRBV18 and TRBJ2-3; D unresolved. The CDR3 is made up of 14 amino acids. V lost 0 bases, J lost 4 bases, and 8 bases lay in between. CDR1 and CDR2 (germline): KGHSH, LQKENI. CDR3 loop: CASSPPSGSDTQYF. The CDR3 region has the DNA TGTGCCAGCTCACCACCCAGTGGTTCAGATACGCAGTATTTT.

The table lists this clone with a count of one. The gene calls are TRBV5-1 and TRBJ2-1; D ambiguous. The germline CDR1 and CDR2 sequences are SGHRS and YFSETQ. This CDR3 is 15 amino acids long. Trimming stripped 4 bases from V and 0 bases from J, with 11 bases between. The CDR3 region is CASSPDTSSYNEQFF. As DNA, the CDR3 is TGCGCCAGCAGCCCTGACACAAGCTCCTACAATGAGCAGTTCTTC.

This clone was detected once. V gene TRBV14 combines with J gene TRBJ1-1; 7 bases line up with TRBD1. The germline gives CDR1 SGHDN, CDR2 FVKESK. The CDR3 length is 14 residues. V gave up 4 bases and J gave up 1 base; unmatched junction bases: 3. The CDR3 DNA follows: TGTGCCAGCAGCCCTCGGACAGGGAACACTGAAGCTTTCTTT. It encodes CASSPRTGNTEAFF.

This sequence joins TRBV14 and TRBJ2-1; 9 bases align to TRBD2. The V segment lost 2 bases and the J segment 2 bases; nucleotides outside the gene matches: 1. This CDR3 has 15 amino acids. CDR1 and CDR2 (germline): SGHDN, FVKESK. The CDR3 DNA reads TGTGCCAGCAGCCAAACTAGCGGGCCCTACAATGAGCAGTTCTTC. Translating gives CASSQTSGPYNEQFF.

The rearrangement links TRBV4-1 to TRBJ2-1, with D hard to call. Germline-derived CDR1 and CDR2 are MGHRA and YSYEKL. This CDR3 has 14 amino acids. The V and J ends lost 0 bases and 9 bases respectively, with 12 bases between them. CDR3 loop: CASSQDQGLGEQFF. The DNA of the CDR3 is TGCGCCAGCAGCCAAGATCAAGGGTTGGGTGAGCAGTTCTTC.

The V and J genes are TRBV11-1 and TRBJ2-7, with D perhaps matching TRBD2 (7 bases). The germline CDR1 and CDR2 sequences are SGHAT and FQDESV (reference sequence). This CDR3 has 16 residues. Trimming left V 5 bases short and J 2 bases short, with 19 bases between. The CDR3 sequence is CASSHRGGYTPYEQYF. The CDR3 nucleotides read TGTGCCAGCAGCCATAGGGGGGGTTACACACCCTACGAGCAGTACTTC.

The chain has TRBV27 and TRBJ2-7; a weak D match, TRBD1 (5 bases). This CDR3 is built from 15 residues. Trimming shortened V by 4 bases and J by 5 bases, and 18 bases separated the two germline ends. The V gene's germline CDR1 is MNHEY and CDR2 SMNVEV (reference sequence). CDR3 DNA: TGTGCCAGCAGTTCGGACAACAATCTGGCCAACGAGCAGTACTTC. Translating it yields CASSSDNNLANEQYF.

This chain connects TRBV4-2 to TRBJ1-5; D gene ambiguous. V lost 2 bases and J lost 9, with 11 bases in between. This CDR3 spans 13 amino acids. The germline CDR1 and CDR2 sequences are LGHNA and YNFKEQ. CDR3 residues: CASSQMVSGPQHF. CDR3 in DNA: TGTGCCAGCAGCCAAATGGTTTCGGGGCCCCAGCATTTT.

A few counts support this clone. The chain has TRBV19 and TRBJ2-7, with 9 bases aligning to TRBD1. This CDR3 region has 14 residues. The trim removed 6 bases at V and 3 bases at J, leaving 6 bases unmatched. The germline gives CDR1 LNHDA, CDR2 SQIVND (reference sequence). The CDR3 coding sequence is TGTGCCAGTAGAGGGACAGGGCCGGACTACGAGCAGTACTTC. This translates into CASRGTGPDYEQYF.

The CDR3 loop is CASRPGGQPQETQYF. CDR3 in DNA: TGTGCCAGCAGACCCGGGGGGCAGCCTCAAGAGACCCAGTACTTC. The gene calls are TRBV6-1 and TRBJ2-5; the D gene is possibly TRBD2 (7 bases). CDR3 length equals 15 residues. Germline V CDR1 and CDR2: MNHNS, SASEGT. Trimming removed 6 bases at V and 2 bases at J, with 16 bases between.

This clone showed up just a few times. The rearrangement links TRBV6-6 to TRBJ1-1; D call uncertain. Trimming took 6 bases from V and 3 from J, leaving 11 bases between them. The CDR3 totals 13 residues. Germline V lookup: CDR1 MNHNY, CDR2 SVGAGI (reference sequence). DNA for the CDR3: TGTGCCAGCAGCCCGACGCCCCACACTGAAGCTTTCTTT. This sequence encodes CASSPTPHTEAFF.

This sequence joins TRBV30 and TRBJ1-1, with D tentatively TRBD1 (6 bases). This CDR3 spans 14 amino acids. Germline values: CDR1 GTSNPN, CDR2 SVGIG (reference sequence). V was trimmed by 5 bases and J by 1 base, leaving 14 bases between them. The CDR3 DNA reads TGTGCCTGGGAGACGCGGGGACAGAACACTGAAGCTTTCTTT. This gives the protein CAWETRGQNTEAFF.

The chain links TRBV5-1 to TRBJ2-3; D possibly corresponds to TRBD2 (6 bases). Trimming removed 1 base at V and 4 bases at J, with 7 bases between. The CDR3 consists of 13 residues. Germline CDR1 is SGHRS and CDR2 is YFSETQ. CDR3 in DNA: TGCGCCAGCAGCTTGTCTAGCGCAGATACGCAGTATTTT. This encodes CASSLSSADTQYF.

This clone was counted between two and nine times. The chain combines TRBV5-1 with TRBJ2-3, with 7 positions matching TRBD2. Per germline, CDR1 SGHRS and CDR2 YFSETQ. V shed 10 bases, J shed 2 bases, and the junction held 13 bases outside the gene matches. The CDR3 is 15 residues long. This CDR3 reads CAGKASGNHTDTQYF. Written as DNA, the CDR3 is TGCGCCGGAAAGGCTAGCGGTAATCACACAGATACGCAGTATTTT. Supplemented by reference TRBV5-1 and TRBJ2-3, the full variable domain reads KAGVTQTPRYLIKTRGQQVTLSCSPISGHRSVSWYQQTPGQGLQFLFEYFSETQRNKGNFPGRFSGRQFSNSRSEMNVSTLELGDSALYLCAGKASGNHTDTQYFGPGTRLTVL.

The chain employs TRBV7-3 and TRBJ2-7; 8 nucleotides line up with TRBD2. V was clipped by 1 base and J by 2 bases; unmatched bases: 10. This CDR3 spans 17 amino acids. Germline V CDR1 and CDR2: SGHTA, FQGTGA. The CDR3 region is CASSLMGSGRFAYEQYF. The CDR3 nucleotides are TGTGCCAGCAGCTTAATGGGAAGCGGGAGATTTGCCTACGAGCAGTACTTC.